Below are 29 T cell receptor beta chains sequenced from a single sample in a study of blood T cell repertoires in COVID-19. Assay used: immunoSEQ multiplex PCR; TCRdb lists only in-frame clones, some missing. The sample includes just over 300,000 clones, roughly 86% of them seen just once. The source material was peripheral blood. These receptors were collected from a woman in her twenties or thirties with COVID-19, enrolled during active disease.

The V and J genes are TRBV19 and TRBJ2-2; TRBD1 aligns across 12 bases. Trimming took 4 bases from V and 8 from J; bases not matched to a gene: 8. The CDR3 sequence is 16 residues long. Germline loops: CDR1 LNHDA, CDR2 SQIVND (reference sequence). The CDR3 coding sequence is TGTGCCAGTAGTAGAACCGGGACAGGGGGCAGGGGGGAGCTGTTTTTT. Its protein product is CASSRTGTGGRGELFF.

This chain uses TRBV25-1 with TRBJ2-3; 11 bases map to TRBD2. Looked up from germline, CDR1 is MGHDK and CDR2 is SYGVNS. The length of the CDR3 is 14 residues. V dropped 3 bases and J dropped 4; count of bases not matched to a gene: 0. CDR3 loop: CASSDSGGADTQYF. CDR3 nucleotide sequence: TGTGCCAGCAGTGATAGCGGGGGGGCAGATACGCAGTATTTT.

J is TRBJ2-3 and V is TRBV27, with D unclear. V lost 7 bases and J 0 bases, leaving 8 bases between the germline ends. Germline V lookup: CDR1 MNHEY, CDR2 SMNVEV (reference sequence). The CDR3 has 13 amino acids. The CDR3 loop is CASNKISTDTQYF. The CDR3 coding sequence is TGTGCCAGCAACAAGATTAGCACAGATACGCAGTATTTT.

V gene TRBV19 combines with J gene TRBJ2-1; 10 bases are shared with TRBD2. V trimming: 3 bases; J trimming: 5 bases; junction bases outside the gene matches: 4. Germline V gene sequence: CDR1 LNHDA, CDR2 SQIVND (reference sequence). The length of the CDR3 is 15 residues. The CDR3 region is CASSIGTSDHNEQFF. DNA of the CDR3: TGTGCCAGTAGTATCGGGACTAGCGATCACAATGAGCAGTTCTTC. Full variable domain (missing parts from reference TRBV19 and TRBJ2-1): DGGITQSPKYLFRKEGQNVTLSCEQNLNHDAMYWYRQDPGQGLRLIYYSQIVNDFQKGDIAEGYSVSREKKESFPLTVTSAQKNPTAFYLCASSIGTSDHNEQFFGPGTRLTVL.

The J gene is TRBJ2-2, the V gene TRBV2, with 9 bases that match TRBD1. Germline loops: CDR1 SNHLY, CDR2 FYNNEI. The CDR3 loop spans 15 amino acids. The ends lost 6 bases at V and 4 bases at J; junction bases unmatched: 6. CDR3 sequence reads: CASREDRGITGELFF. The DNA for the CDR3 is TGTGCCAGCAGGGAGGACAGGGGTATCACCGGGGAGCTGTTTTTT.

J is TRBJ2-2 and V is TRBV19, with 9 positions matching TRBD1. Trimming took 8 bases from V and 5 from J; bases not matched to a gene: 9. Germline V gives CDR1 LNHDA, CDR2 SQIVND (reference sequence). CDR3 length: 15 residues. The CDR3 DNA is TGTGCCAGTGATCCGGGACAGGGAAGGACCGGGGAGCTGTTTTTT. Residues: CASDPGQGRTGELFF.

The chain links TRBV5-4 to TRBJ1-3; possibly TRBD1 for D (5 bases). The germline gives CDR1 SGHNT, CDR2 YYREEE (reference sequence). Trimming took 4 bases from V and 0 from J, leaving 11 bases between them. CDR3 length: 15 amino acids. CDR3 sequence (DNA): TGTGCCAGCAGCGCCAGGGCCGCCTCTGGAAACACCATATATTTT. It specifies CASSARAASGNTIYF.

This chain uses TRBV6-5 with TRBJ1-1; TRBD1 agrees at 7 bases. This CDR3 comprises 15 residues. The ends lost 6 bases at V and 5 bases at J; junction bases unmatched: 12. CDR1 is MNHEY, CDR2 SVGAGI, per germline. Written as DNA, the CDR3 is TGTGCCAGCAGCCAAGGAAGGGGGCGCAGTACTGAAGCTTTCTTT. It is translated as CASSQGRGRSTEAFF.

The chain recombines TRBV6-6 with TRBJ2-1, with TRBD1 matching over 10 bases. The V segment lost 4 bases and the J segment 9 bases; nucleotides outside the gene matches: 9. CDR3 length equals 15 residues. Per germline, CDR1 MNHNY and CDR2 SVGAGI (reference sequence). The DNA of the CDR3 is TGTGCCAGCAGTTCAGCCCCGGGACAGGGGACTGAGCAGTTCTTC. It translates to CASSSAPGQGTEQFF.

The genes are TRBV6-5 and TRBJ2-3, with TRBD1 as a possible D gene (5 bases). CDR1 is MNHEY and CDR2 is SVGAGI in the germline V gene. Trimming left V 2 bases short and J 5 bases short, with 8 bases between. This CDR3 comprises 13 residues. The CDR3 bases are TGTGCCAGCAGTTACGATCAGGGAGATACGCAGTATTTT. Residues: CASSYDQGDTQYF.

J is TRBJ2-3 and V is TRBV7-9, with D possibly being TRBD2 (5 bases). V lost 5 bases and J lost 2, with 17 bases in between. This CDR3 is 16 amino acids long. The germline V gene encodes CDR1 SEHNR and CDR2 FQNEAQ (reference sequence). CDR3 nucleotide sequence: TGTGCCAGCAGCCCCTACCGTGGCCGGGACACAGATACGCAGTATTTT. It codes for CASSPYRGRDTDTQYF.

This sequence joins TRBV11-2 and TRBJ2-3, with 8 bases that match TRBD2. The CDR3 has 17 amino acids. The germline V gene encodes CDR1 SGHAT and CDR2 FQNNGV. V shed 5 bases and J 1 base; nucleotides not matched to a gene: 11. The CDR3 DNA is TGTGCCAGCAGCGCCTCCTTGGCGGGGGGACGCACAGATACGCAGTATTTT. Translated: CASSASLAGGRTDTQYF.

V is TRBV7-2 and J is TRBJ1-1, with a tentative D call TRBD1 (6 bases). Trimming removed 1 base from V and 5 bases from J, with 11 bases in between. The CDR3 spans 14 residues. Per germline, CDR1 SGHTA and CDR2 FQGNSA. The CDR3 spells CASSLGPRGTEAFF. The DNA of the CDR3 is TGTGCCAGCAGCTTAGGCCCCAGGGGTACTGAAGCTTTCTTT.

This sequence joins TRBV6-5 and TRBJ1-6, with D tentatively TRBD1 (6 bases). V dropped 6 bases and J dropped 9 bases, with 18 bases sitting between them. The germline V gene has CDR1 MNHEY and CDR2 SVGAGI. The CDR3 loop spans 15 amino acids. Written as DNA, the CDR3 is TGTGCCAGCAGCATACAGGGAGGGGTTGTTTCACCCCTCCACTTT. Its translation: CASSIQGGVVSPLHF.

This rearrangement joins TRBV7-3 to TRBJ2-1; no reliable D call. Germline V gene sequence: CDR1 SGHTA, CDR2 FQGTGA. The CDR3 is made up of 16 amino acids. Trimming stripped 2 bases from V and 0 bases from J, with 11 bases between. The CDR3: CASSLGVRSSYNEQFF. The CDR3 bases are TGTGCCAGCAGCTTAGGCGTACGGAGCTCCTACAATGAGCAGTTCTTC.

This chain connects TRBV7-2 to TRBJ1-2; 9 bases fit TRBD1. There are 15 residues in the CDR3. Germline CDR1 and CDR2: SGHTA and FQGNSA. With V trimmed by 5 bases and J by 4 bases, 8 bases remained unmatched. Written as DNA, the CDR3 is TGTGCCAGCAGCCTCACAGGGGGCGACGCCTATGGCTACACCTTC. As protein: CASSLTGGDAYGYTF.

V is TRBV19 and J is TRBJ1-6, with D maybe TRBD1 (5 bases). Germline V gives CDR1 LNHDA, CDR2 SQIVND (reference sequence). The V end was cut by 3 bases, the J end by 6 bases, with 12 bases between. The CDR3 extends over 15 amino acids. The CDR3: CASSMAAGINSPLHF. In DNA form, the CDR3 reads TGTGCCAGTAGTATGGCGGCAGGGATTAATTCACCCCTCCACTTT.

The V gene is TRBV30, the J gene TRBJ1-2; D gene uncertain. This CDR3 region has 17 residues. V was trimmed by 5 bases and J by 0 bases, leaving 22 bases between them. From germline, CDR1 is GTSNPN and CDR2 SVGIG (reference sequence). The CDR3 DNA sequence: TGTGCCTGGTCCTTTCTTAGAATATCTTACTCTAACTATGGCTACACCTTC. Its protein product is CAWSFLRISYSNYGYTF.

The chain couples TRBV2 to TRBJ2-4, with 7 bases that match TRBD1. The germline V gene encodes CDR1 SNHLY and CDR2 FYNNEI. CDR3 length equals 17 residues. V trimming: 4 bases; J trimming: 0 bases; junction bases outside the gene matches: 9. CDR3 protein: CASSVTGPFVAKNIQYF. The CDR3 region has the DNA TGTGCCAGCAGTGTGACAGGGCCCTTTGTAGCCAAAAACATTCAGTACTTC.

This chain links TRBV9 with TRBJ2-3; no firm D call. V lost 0 bases, J lost 2 bases, and 13 bases lay in between. The CDR3 has 16 amino acids. The germline V gene encodes CDR1 SGDLS and CDR2 YYNGEE. In DNA, the CDR3 is TGTGCCAGCAGCGTAGTCGGTAGCTTCTTCACAGATACGCAGTATTTT. Amino acid sequence: CASSVVGSFFTDTQYF.

The chain couples TRBV7-2 to TRBJ2-1; 8 nucleotides align to TRBD2. The V and J ends lost 6 bases and 4 bases, in that order; junction bases with no gene match: 5. CDR3 size: 14 residues. CDR1 and CDR2 (germline): SGHTA, FQGNSA. The CDR3 DNA follows: TGTGCCAGCAGGAAGCGGGGGAGTTACAATGAGCAGTTCTTC. Translation: CASRKRGSYNEQFF.

J is TRBJ1-1 and V is TRBV25-1, with 7 nucleotides matching TRBD1. Germline CDR1 and CDR2: MGHDK and SYGVNS. There are 15 residues in the CDR3. Trimming removed 1 base from V and 5 bases from J; junction bases left unmatched: 7. The CDR3 sequence: CASSEWRGQETEAFF. CDR3 sequence (DNA): TGTGCCAGCAGTGAATGGAGGGGGCAGGAGACTGAAGCTTTCTTT.

The gene calls are TRBV6-6 and TRBJ1-3; 10 bases are a match to TRBD1. Germline assignment: CDR1 MNHNY and CDR2 SVGAGI (reference sequence). Trimming cost V 2 bases and J 4 bases; bases outside gene matches: 2. The CDR3 extends over 15 amino acids. The CDR3 DNA sequence: TGTGCCAGCAGTTACGGGACAGGGGCCGGAAACACCATATATTTT. It specifies CASSYGTGAGNTIYF.

This clone was seen only once. The V call is TRBV12-3 or TRBV12-4, the J call TRBJ1-4, with a possible D match to TRBD1 (5 bases). V dropped 7 bases and J dropped 7 bases, with 10 bases sitting between them. The CDR3 length is 12 residues. The CDR3: CASTGGGEKLFF. CDR3 DNA: TGTGCCAGCACCGGGGGGGGTGAAAAACTGTTTTTT.

This clone has ten or more counts. The CDR3 protein is CASTLDGGALYGYTF. As DNA, the CDR3 is TGTGCCAGTACCCTAGACGGGGGTGCCCTATATGGCTACACCTTC. The V call is TRBV19, the J call TRBJ1-2; D is possibly TRBD1 (5 bases). Germline CDR1 and CDR2: LNHDA and SQIVND (reference sequence). The V end was cut by 7 bases, the J end by 5 bases, with 20 bases between. There are 15 residues in the CDR3.

The rearrangement uses TRBV7-8 and TRBJ2-1; D not resolved. Germline V lookup: CDR1 SGHVS, CDR2 FQNEAQ. CDR3 length: 15 residues. V was cut by 0 bases and J by 0 bases, with 6 bases left in between. The CDR3 loop is CASSLAWSSYNEQFF. For the CDR3, the DNA is TGTGCCAGCAGCTTAGCTTGGAGCTCCTACAATGAGCAGTTCTTC.

This clone was counted only a few times. The chain employs TRBV27 and TRBJ2-5, with D maybe TRBD2 (5 bases). Trimming shortened V by 5 bases and J by 5 bases, and 15 bases separated the two germline ends. Looked up from germline, CDR1 is MNHEY and CDR2 is SMNVEV (reference sequence). This CDR3 spans 14 amino acids. The CDR3 sequence is CASSNAGVRETQYF. The CDR3 DNA follows: TGTGCCAGCAGTAACGCCGGGGTACGGGAGACCCAGTACTTC.

The genes are TRBV25-1 and TRBJ1-2, with D possibly matching TRBD1 (5 bases). The germline V gene has CDR1 MGHDK and CDR2 SYGVNS. The CDR3 consists of 14 residues. The V gene lost 1 base and the J gene lost 8 bases, with 14 bases spanning the gap. The CDR3 nucleotides read TGTGCCAGCAGTGAATTCACAGGTCGAGACGGCTACACCTTC. Translation: CASSEFTGRDGYTF.

The chain recombines TRBV5-1 with TRBJ2-1; a weak D match, TRBD2 (5 bases). This CDR3 has 13 residues. The germline CDR1 and CDR2 sequences are SGHRS and YFSETQ. The germline V and J ends were trimmed by 1 base and 8 bases, with 10 bases remaining between them. CDR3 DNA: TGCGCCAGCAGCTTGCAAGGACTTGATGAGCAGTTCTTC. Protein product: CASSLQGLDEQFF.